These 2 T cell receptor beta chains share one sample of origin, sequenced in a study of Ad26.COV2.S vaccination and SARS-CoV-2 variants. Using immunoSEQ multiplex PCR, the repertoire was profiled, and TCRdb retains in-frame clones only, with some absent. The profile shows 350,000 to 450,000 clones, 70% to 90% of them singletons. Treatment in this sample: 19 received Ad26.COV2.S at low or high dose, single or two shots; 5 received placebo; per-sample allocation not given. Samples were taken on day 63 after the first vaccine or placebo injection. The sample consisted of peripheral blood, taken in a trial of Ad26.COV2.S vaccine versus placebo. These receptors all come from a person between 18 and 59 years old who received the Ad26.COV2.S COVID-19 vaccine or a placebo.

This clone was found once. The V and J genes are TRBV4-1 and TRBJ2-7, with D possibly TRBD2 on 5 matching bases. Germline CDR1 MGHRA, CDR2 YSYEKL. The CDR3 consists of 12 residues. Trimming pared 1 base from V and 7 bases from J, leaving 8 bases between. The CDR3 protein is CASSQGGGEQYF. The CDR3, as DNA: TGCGCCAGCAGCCAAGGCGGAGGAGAGCAGTACTTC.

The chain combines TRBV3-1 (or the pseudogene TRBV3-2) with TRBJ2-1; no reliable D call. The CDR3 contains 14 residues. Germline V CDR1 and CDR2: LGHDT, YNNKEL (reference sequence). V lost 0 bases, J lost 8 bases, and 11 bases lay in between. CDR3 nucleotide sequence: TGTGCCAGCAGCCAAGATCTGATAAGGGATGAGCAGTTCTTC. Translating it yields CASSQDLIRDEQFF.